The 9 T cell receptor beta chains below come from one sample, sequenced in a study of monozygotic twins with inflammatory bowel disease. Reanalyzing the 5' RACE reads, TCRdb keeps one entry per CDR3 protein, without DNA. This sample's table reports 300,000 to 400,000 distinct CDR3 sequences. The specimen sequenced was blood. The receptors were gathered from a human donor with ulcerative colitis or Crohn's disease, or a healthy co-twin of an affected twin (not recorded which).

The chain joins TRBV30 to TRBJ1-2. Germline CDR1 and CDR2: GTSNPN and SVGIG (reference sequence). The length of the CDR3 is 12 residues. The CDR3 here is CAWSVVKEGYTF.

This rearrangement joins TRBV19 to TRBJ2-3. CDR3 size: 15 residues. The germline CDR1 and CDR2 sequences are LNHDA and SQIVND (reference sequence). The CDR3 protein is CASSNQWGNTDTQYF.

V gene TRBV6-5 combines with J gene TRBJ2-7; checking the TCRdb D call of TRBD1 is not possible without DNA. The germline V gene encodes CDR1 MNHEY and CDR2 SVGAGI. There are 13 residues in the CDR3. The CDR3 protein is CASSLQGPGEQYF.

This rearrangement joins TRBV27 to TRBJ1-2. Germline V CDR1 and CDR2: MNHEY, SMNVEV (reference sequence). The CDR3 length is 18 residues. The chain's CDR3 is CASSFRDDRGGGIYGYTF.

The rearrangement uses TRBV2 and TRBJ1-1. The CDR3 runs to 13 residues. Germline CDR1 SNHLY, CDR2 FYNNEI. CDR3 protein: CASSDGARPRTFF.

The chain uses TRBV9 and TRBJ2-1; the D gene TCRdb calls, TRBD2, cannot be checked with no DNA. Germline CDR1 reads SGDLS; CDR2 reads YYNGEE. This CDR3 is built from 15 residues. CDR3 sequence: CASSPTLARWREQFF. Looking up the rest from reference TRBV9 and TRBJ2-1 gives the full variable domain: DSGVTQTPKHLITATGQRVTLRCSPRSGDLSVYWYQQSLDQGLQFLIQYYNGEERAKGNILERFSAQQFPDLHSELNLSSLELGDSALYFCASSPTLARWREQFFGPGTRLTVL.

The chain is built from TRBV29-1 and TRBJ1-2; the D call of TRBD1 rests on TCRdb alone, since no DNA is present to check it. The germline CDR1 and CDR2 sequences are SQVTM and ANQGSEA. This CDR3 has 13 residues. This chain's CDR3 is CSVEGDRGHGYTF. Complete variable domain (other parts from reference TRBV29-1 and TRBJ1-2): SAVISQKPSRDICQRGTSLTIQCQVDSQVTMMFWYRQQPGQSLTLIATANQGSEATYESGFVIDKFPISRPNLTFSTLTVSNMSPEDSSIYLCSVEGDRGHGYTFGSGTRLTVV.

J is TRBJ1-2 and V is TRBV28. The CDR3 is made up of 13 amino acids. Germline V CDR1 and CDR2: MDHEN, SYDVKM. The CDR3 protein is CASSFNGYQGYTF.

The chain combines TRBV24-1 with TRBJ2-1; no DNA is available, so the TRBD1 call from TCRdb remains unchecked. Germline CDR1 KGHDR, CDR2 SFDVKD. This CDR3 has 14 residues. This CDR3 is CATSQAPSRNEQFF.